These T cell receptor beta chains were read from a single sample in a study of T-cell reconstitution after alpha-beta-depleted transplantation in children. TCRdb processed the PCR reads anew with MiXCR; each CDR3 protein has one entry. The sample consists of hundreds of thousands of distinct CDR3 sequences, about an eighth of them appearing once. The sample consisted of PBMCs, taken from the stem cell graft. The receptor source for this set is a human donor who donated a stem cell graft to a child with Fanconi anemia. Each CDR3 is given with its conserved first and last residue. The order of the fields is CDR3 protein, CDR3 DNA, V gene, J gene, clone size, D gene. The D gene is left open where the match is weak. Rows may omit the clone size; those that give it use once, few, many or a size class.

CASSRPGQGLGYTF	TGTGCCAGCAGCCGACCGGGACAGGGGCTCGGCTACACCTTC	TRBV14	TRBJ1-2	.	TRBD1
CASSVSWTDQYF	TGTGCCAGCAGTGTCTCCTGGACGGACCAGTACTTC	TRBV6-1	TRBJ2-7	few	.
CASSQDHSRTGELFF	TGCGCCAGCAGCCAAGATCATAGTCGCACCGGGGAGCTGTTTTTT	TRBV4-3	TRBJ2-2	.	.
CASSLAAGGLFEQFF	TGTGCCAGCAGCTTAGCGGCGGGGGGGCTCTTTGAGCAGTTCTTC	TRBV7-6	TRBJ2-1	medium-sized	TRBD2
CASSYVGAQYF	TGTGCCAGCAGTTACGTCGGGGCTCAGTATTTT	TRBV6-5	TRBJ2-3	.	.
CASSFALALDTGELFF	TGTGCCAGCAGTTTTGCCCTAGCGTTAGATACCGGGGAGCTGTTTTTT	TRBV27	TRBJ2-2	few	.
CASSLLVGGNEQFF	TGTGCCAGCAGCTTATTAGTGGGGGGCAATGAGCAGTTCTTC	TRBV7-2	TRBJ2-1	few	.
CASSSDRGGDTQYF	TGCGCCAGCAGCTCGGACAGGGGCGGGGATACGCAGTATTTT	TRBV5-1	TRBJ2-3	few	TRBD1
CSARSGAPAYNEQFF	TGCAGTGCTAGATCCGGGGCGCCCGCCTACAATGAGCAGTTCTTC	TRBV20-1	TRBJ2-1	few	.
CASSQDRTGAYNEQFF	TGCGCCAGCAGCCAAGATCGGACAGGCGCCTACAATGAGCAGTTCTTC	TRBV4-1	TRBJ2-1	many	TRBD1
CASSPQTRVSAEAFF	TGCGCCAGCAGCCCGCAGACCCGGGTATCCGCTGAAGCTTTCTTT	TRBV5-1	TRBJ1-1	.	.
CASSTTGSGNTIYF	TGTGCCAGCAGTACCACAGGGTCTGGAAACACCATATATTTT	TRBV12-3/TRBV12-4	TRBJ1-3	many	.
CASSLQAQGMGTEAFF	TGTGCCAGCAGCCTACAAGCACAGGGGATGGGAACTGAAGCTTTCTTT	TRBV5-6	TRBJ1-1	few	TRBD1
CSAGQGAETQYF	TGCAGCGCTGGACAGGGGGCAGAGACCCAGTACTTC	TRBV29-1	TRBJ2-5	.	TRBD1
CSARPSTETQYF	TGCAGTGCAAGGCCCAGTACAGAGACCCAGTACTTC	TRBV20-1	TRBJ2-5	many	.
CSARTTGGQPQHF	TGCAGTGCTAGAACCACAGGAGGTCAGCCCCAGCATTTT	TRBV20-1	TRBJ1-5	few	.
CAISDSSGLSSGNTIYF	TGTGCCATCAGTGACTCGTCGGGGCTCAGCTCTGGAAACACCATATATTTT	TRBV10-3	TRBJ1-3	few	.
CASSPFRYEQYF	TGTGCCAGCAGTCCCTTCAGGTACGAGCAGTACTTC	TRBV12-3/TRBV12-4	TRBJ2-7	.	.
CASSYNAFSGVNTGELFF	TGTGCCAGCAGTTACAATGCTTTTAGCGGAGTGAACACCGGGGAGCTGTTTTTT	TRBV6-2/TRBV6-3	TRBJ2-2	.	.
CASSLGQGLGQPQHF	TGTGCCAGCAGTTTAGGACAGGGGCTAGGCCAGCCCCAGCATTTT	TRBV12-3/TRBV12-4	TRBJ1-5	few	TRBD1
CSAEAGAAREQYF	TGCAGTGCCGAGGCAGGGGCAGCCCGGGAGCAGTACTTC	TRBV20-1	TRBJ2-7	few	.
CASSFSGEMGYTF	TGTGCCAGCAGTTTTTCCGGGGAGATGGGCTACACCTTC	TRBV12-3/TRBV12-4	TRBJ1-2	.	.
CASSPSSQSYEQYF	TGTGCCAGCAGCCCGAGCTCTCAATCCTACGAGCAGTACTTC	TRBV9	TRBJ2-7	medium-sized	.
CASSVGLDTGELFF	TGCGCCAGCAGCGTTGGACTAGACACCGGGGAGCTGTTTTTT	TRBV5-1	TRBJ2-2	.	TRBD2
CASTRPMGLAANNEQFF	TGTGCCAGCACCCGCCCTATGGGACTAGCGGCGAACAATGAGCAGTTCTTC	TRBV6-2/TRBV6-3	TRBJ2-1	few	TRBD2
CSNTNLRGSDRETQYF	TGCAGTAATACCAACCTCAGGGGGTCAGATCGAGAGACCCAGTACTTC	TRBV20-1	TRBJ2-5	many	TRBD1